One and the same sample provided the 9 T cell receptor beta chains below, sequenced in a study of CD8 T cells in ankylosing spondylitis. TCRdb used MiXCR to reprocess the 5' RACE reads, holding one entry per CDR3 protein. The table includes about 260,000 distinct CDR3 sequences, around 20% detected once. The sequencing input was blood, either unsorted or a sorted T cell fraction (not recorded which). The receptors were sampled from a male donor with ankylosing spondylitis or in good health (not recorded which).

Comment on this clonotype: Relative to the germline gene, one junction end is altered; a read error may explain this. V and J are TRBV15 and TRBJ2-2; 7 bases align to TRBD1. This CDR3 is 17 amino acids long. Germline CDR1 reads LNHNV; CDR2 reads YYDKDF (reference sequence). In nucleotides, the CDR3 is TGTGCCACCAGCAGAGTCCGGACAGGACCCAACACCGGGGCGCTGTTTTTT. Translated, it gives CATSRVRTGPNTGALFF.

This clonotype appeared a few times. The chain joins TRBV3-1 to TRBJ2-1, with D unresolved. The CDR3 spans 12 residues. V was pared by 4 bases and J by 7 bases, with 8 bases between. Germline assignment: CDR1 LGHDT and CDR2 YNNKEL (reference sequence). The CDR3 DNA follows: TGTGCCAGCAGCCGCCTGGAGAATGAGCAGTTCTTC. Protein product: CASSRLENEQFF.

This clonotype was counted a single time. This sequence joins TRBV28 and TRBJ2-5; TRBD1 might be the D (6 bases). Germline values: CDR1 MDHEN, CDR2 SYDVKM. V was shortened by 3 bases and J by 4 bases, with 15 bases between the two germline ends. The CDR3 contains 15 residues. CDR3 DNA: TGTGCCAGCAGTTTGTACTCAGGGGAAGGAGAGACCCAGTACTTC. It codes for CASSLYSGEGETQYF.

This clonotype was recorded many times. V gene TRBV6-2 or TRBV6-3 combines with J gene TRBJ1-5; D uncertain. The V end was cut by 3 bases, the J end by 4 bases, with 10 bases between. CDR3 length: 14 amino acids. Germline-derived CDR1 and CDR2 are MNHEY and SVGEGT. This chain's CDR3 is CASSYGVGNQPQHF. The DNA of the CDR3 is TGTGCCAGCAGTTATGGGGTTGGGAATCAGCCCCAGCATTTT.

J is TRBJ1-1 and V is TRBV20-1; D gene ambiguous. This CDR3 is 12 amino acids long. Trimming took 8 bases from V and 5 from J, leaving 15 bases between them. Germline values: CDR1 DFQATT, CDR2 SNEGSKA (reference sequence). CDR3 sequence (DNA): TGCAGTCGCCCGGGGAGGGAAACTGAAGCTTTCTTT. Amino acid sequence: CSRPGRETEAFF.

This clonotype was seen a few times. The V and J genes are TRBV7-2 and TRBJ1-5, with D unclear. Trimming took off 2 bases at V and 4 bases at J, with 12 bases between the two ends. The length of the CDR3 is 15 residues. CDR1 is SGHTA and CDR2 is FQGNSA in the germline V gene. The CDR3 loop reads CASSLSLDRNQPQHF. CDR3 DNA sequence: TGTGCCAGCAGCTTATCTCTCGATAGGAATCAGCCCCAGCATTTT.

Many counts were recorded for this clonotype. This chain joins TRBV12-3 or TRBV12-4 and TRBJ2-7, with 7 bases identical to TRBD2. The ends lost 0 bases at V and 3 bases at J; junction bases unmatched: 5. The CDR3 has 15 residues. CDR3 nucleotide sequence: TGTGCCAGCAGTTTAGCGGGGTCTAGCGGCTACGAGCAGTACGTC. It yields the protein CASSLAGSSGYEQYV.

The chain employs TRBV2 and TRBJ1-4, with D possibly being TRBD1 (6 bases). Deletions cut 8 bases from V and 4 bases from J, with 17 bases between. Per germline, CDR1 SNHLY and CDR2 FYNNEI. The CDR3 sequence is 15 residues long. The CDR3 region is CASGVTGMDNEKLFF. The CDR3 region has the DNA TGTGCCAGCGGAGTAACAGGGATGGATAATGAAAAACTGTTTTTT.

The sample holds a few counts of this clonotype. The genes are TRBV29-1 and TRBJ1-1; D gene unclear. Per the germline V gene, CDR1 is SQVTM and CDR2 is ANQGSEA. This CDR3 comprises 14 residues. The V gene lost 2 bases and the J gene lost 2 bases, with 12 bases spanning the gap. The CDR3 DNA reads TGCAGCGTTGAACGGCAGCCCCTAAACACTGAAGCTTTCTTT. Protein product: CSVERQPLNTEAFF. Full variable domain (missing parts from reference TRBV29-1 and TRBJ1-1): SAVISQKPSRDICQRGTSLTIQCQVDSQVTMMFWYRQQPGQSLTLIATANQGSEATYESGFVIDKFPISRPNLTFSTLTVSNMSPEDSSIYLCSVERQPLNTEAFFGQGTRLTVV.